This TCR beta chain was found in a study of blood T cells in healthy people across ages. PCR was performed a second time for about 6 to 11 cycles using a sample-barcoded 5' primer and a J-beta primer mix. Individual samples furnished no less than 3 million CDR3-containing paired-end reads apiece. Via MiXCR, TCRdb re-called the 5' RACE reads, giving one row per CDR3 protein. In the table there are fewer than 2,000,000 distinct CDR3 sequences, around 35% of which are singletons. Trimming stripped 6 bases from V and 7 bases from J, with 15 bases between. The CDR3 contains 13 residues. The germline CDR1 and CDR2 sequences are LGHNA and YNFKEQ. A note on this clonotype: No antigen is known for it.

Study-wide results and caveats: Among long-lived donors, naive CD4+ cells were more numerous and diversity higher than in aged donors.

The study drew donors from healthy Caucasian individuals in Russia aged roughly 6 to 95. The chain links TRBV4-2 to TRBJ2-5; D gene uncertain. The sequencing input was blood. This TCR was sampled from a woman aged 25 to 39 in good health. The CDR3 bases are TGTGCCAGCAGGAGACGTTACGGTGCGACCCAGTACTTC. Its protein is CASRRRYGATQYF.